The T cell receptor (beta chain) under discussion was sequenced for a study of blood T cell repertoires in COVID-19. As for the study in general: T cells, B-cell-depleted T cells, or PBMCs supplied cDNA or gDNA.

Germline V lookup: CDR1 SGHNT, CDR2 YYREEE (reference sequence). V dropped 2 bases and J dropped 6; count of bases not matched to a gene: 10. CDR3 size: 16 residues. The protocol was immunoSEQ multiplex PCR, while the TCRdb copy is restricted to in-frame clones and leaves out a portion. The table has approximately 160,000 clones, about 92% seen once. V is TRBV5-4 and J is TRBJ2-4; 8 positions agree with TRBD2. The receptor was isolated from a man aged 55 to 69 with active or convalescent COVID-19. Sequencing was performed on peripheral blood. In DNA, the CDR3 is TGTGCCAGCAGCTTTTTCTCCGGGGGGGCCTCAAACATTCAGTACTTC. Translated: CASSFFSGGASNIQYF.